The subject of this entry is one TCR beta chain. According to the study, genomic DNA was the template for TCR beta VDJ and CDR3 profiling. MiXCR was run by TCRdb on the reads, yielding one entry per CDR3 protein. The sample shows 100,000 to 150,000 distinct CDR3 sequences, approximately 41% of them seen only once. After removal of 2 bases from V and 2 bases from J, the junction contained 6 bases not matched to a gene. Germline loops: CDR1 DFQATT, CDR2 SNEGSKA (reference sequence). The CDR3 loop spans 16 amino acids. These data are taken from a study of CD8+CD57+ T cells in acquired aplastic anemia. Patients chosen for sequencing had shown CD8+CD57+ cell expansion by flow cytometry. All patients were therapy-naive when blood was sampled.

The source is a human donor with aplastic anemia. Source material: sorted CD4+, CD8+, or CD8+CD57+ T cells (not recorded which) from PBMCs. V and J are TRBV20-1 and TRBJ2-1; 10 bases are a match to TRBD2. The DNA for the CDR3 is TGCAGTGCTAGACCTAGCGGGGGCGTCGCCTACAATGAGCAGTTCTTC. Residues: CSARPSGGVAYNEQFF.